These 2 T cell receptor beta chains originate from one sample sequenced in a study of cytomegalovirus exposure and HLA in healthy donors. PCR primers comprised 60 Vbeta and 13 Jbeta primers. TCRdb's table, derived via immunoSEQ multiplex PCR, lists solely in-frame clones and lacks some. The data contain approximately 150,000 clones, roughly 78% of them singletons. The sample was PBMCs. The receptors originated from a man younger than 35 in good health and CMV-seropositive.

V is TRBV10-2 and J is TRBJ2-5; D is perhaps TRBD2 (6 bases). The CDR3 is 14 amino acids. Germline CDR1 WSHSY, CDR2 SAAADI. Trimming removed 7 bases at V and 1 base at J, with 13 bases between. The CDR3 is CASTGEAPQETQYF. In nucleotides, the CDR3 is TGCGCCAGCACGGGGGAGGCGCCCCAAGAGACCCAGTACTTC.

V usage is TRBV9 and J usage is TRBJ2-7; 10 bases are a match to TRBD2. Germline CDR1 reads SGDLS; CDR2 reads YYNGEE. The CDR3 spans 15 residues. With V trimmed by 0 bases and J by 4 bases, 4 bases remained unmatched. The CDR3 nucleotides are TGTGCCAGCAGCGTAGATCCTAGCGGGAGTTACGAGCAGTACTTC. Encoded protein: CASSVDPSGSYEQYF.